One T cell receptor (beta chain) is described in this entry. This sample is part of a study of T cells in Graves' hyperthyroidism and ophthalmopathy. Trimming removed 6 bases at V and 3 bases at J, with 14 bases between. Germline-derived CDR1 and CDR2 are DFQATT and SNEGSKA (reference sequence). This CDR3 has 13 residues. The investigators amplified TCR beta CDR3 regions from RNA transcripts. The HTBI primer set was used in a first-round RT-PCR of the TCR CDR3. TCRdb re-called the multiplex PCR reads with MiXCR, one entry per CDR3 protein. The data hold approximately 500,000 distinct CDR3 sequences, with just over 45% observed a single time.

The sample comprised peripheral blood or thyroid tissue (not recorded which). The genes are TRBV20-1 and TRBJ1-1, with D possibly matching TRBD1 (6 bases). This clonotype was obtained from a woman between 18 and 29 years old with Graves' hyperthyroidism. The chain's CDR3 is CSAVTGFDTEAFF. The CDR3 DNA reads TGCAGTGCCGTTACAGGGTTTGACACTGAAGCTTTCTTT.